This TCR beta chain was retrieved from a study of T cells after yellow fever vaccination. The study's findings and limits: Overall, a small share of clonotypes was seen in both CD4 and CD8 compartments. Weaker in magnitude, the secondary response showed a faster peak on day 5 versus 15.

In this sample, this clonotype turned up many times. Antigen: not known. TCRdb redid the calling of the 5' RACE reads with MiXCR, one entry per CDR3 protein. The data show about 210,000 distinct CDR3 sequences, with approximately 6.7% seen just once and 1.1% held by the top ten. The germline V gene encodes CDR1 ENHRY and CDR2 SYGVKD. V lost 6 bases, J lost 3 bases, and 7 bases stayed unmatched. This CDR3 has 15 residues. J is TRBJ1-4 and V is TRBV10-3; 7 bases line up with TRBD1. Sample: CD4+ T cells sorted from PBMCs, taken on the day of the yellow fever booster vaccination. This receptor was taken from a man aged 25-45 years who received the YFV17D yellow fever vaccine. The CDR3, as DNA: TGTGCCATCAGACCTTCTGGGACAGCTAATGAAAAACTGTTTTTT. Translation: CAIRPSGTANEKLFF.